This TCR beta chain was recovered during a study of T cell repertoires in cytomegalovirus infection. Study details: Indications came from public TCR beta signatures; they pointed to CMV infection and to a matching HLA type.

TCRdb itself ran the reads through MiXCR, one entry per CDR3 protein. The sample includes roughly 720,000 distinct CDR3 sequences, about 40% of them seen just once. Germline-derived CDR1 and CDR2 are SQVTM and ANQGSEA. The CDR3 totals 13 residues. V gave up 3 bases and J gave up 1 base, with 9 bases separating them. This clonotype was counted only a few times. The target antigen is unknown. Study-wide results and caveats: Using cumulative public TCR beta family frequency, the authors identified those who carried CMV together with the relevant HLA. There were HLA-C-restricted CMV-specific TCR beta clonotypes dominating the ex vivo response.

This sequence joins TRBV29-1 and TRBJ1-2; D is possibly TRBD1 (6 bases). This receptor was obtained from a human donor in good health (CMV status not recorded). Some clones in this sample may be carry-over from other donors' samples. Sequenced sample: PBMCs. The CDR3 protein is CSVEPGDNYGYTF. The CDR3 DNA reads TGCAGCGTTGAGCCAGGGGATAACTATGGCTACACCTTC. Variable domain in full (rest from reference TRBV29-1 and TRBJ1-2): SAVISQKPSRDICQRGTSLTIQCQVDSQVTMMFWYRQQPGQSLTLIATANQGSEATYESGFVIDKFPISRPNLTFSTLTVSNMSPEDSSIYLCSVEPGDNYGYTFGSGTRLTVV.